These 9 T cell receptor beta chains came from one sample sequenced in a study of blood T cell repertoires in COVID-19. Sequencing was performed with immunoSEQ multiplex PCR; in TCRdb, only in-frame clones are kept and a portion is missing. Altogether around 230,000 clones are present, roughly 89% being singletons, with the ten largest covering roughly 4%. Sample: PBMCs or T cells enriched from blood (not recorded which). The receptor set was obtained from a woman aged 25 to 39 with acute COVID-19.

This clone was detected once. The chain employs TRBV7-2 and TRBJ1-6; no clear D gene. The germline CDR1 and CDR2 sequences are SGHTA and FQGNSA. The CDR3 loop spans 14 amino acids. Between the trimmed V and J ends, which lost 5 bases and 10 bases, there was a span of 15 bases. The CDR3 region has the DNA TGTGCCAGCAGCCCCGGGAGGATATGGTCACCCCTCCACTTT. Its translation: CASSPGRIWSPLHF.

In this sample, this clone turned up once. DNA of the CDR3: TGTGCCAGCAGCTCGTCTAGCGGGGGGGCCCTTGAGCAGTTCTTC. This encodes CASSSSSGGALEQFF. The chain is built from TRBV11-2 and TRBJ2-1, with 12 bases that match TRBD2. This CDR3 region has 15 residues. V lost 4 bases to trimming and J lost 9 bases; unmatched junction nucleotides: 7. Germline CDR1 SGHAT, CDR2 FQNNGV.

This rearrangement joins TRBV6-4 to TRBJ1-1; D may be TRBD1 (6 bases). The CDR3 extends over 13 amino acids. The germline V gene encodes CDR1 MRHNA and CDR2 SNTAGT. V was cut by 10 bases and J by 1 base, with 13 bases left in between. This CDR3 reads CATRNRANTEAFF. The CDR3, as DNA: TGTGCCACCCGGAACAGGGCGAACACTGAAGCTTTCTTT.

The chain joins TRBV18 to TRBJ1-6; tentatively, D is TRBD1 (5 bases). The CDR3 spans 16 residues. The germline V gene encodes CDR1 KGHSH and CDR2 LQKENI. Trimming took off 3 bases at V and 1 base at J, with 10 bases between the two ends. The CDR3 DNA is TGTGCCAGCTCACCCCCTCAGGGTTCCTATAATTCACCCCTCCACTTT. Its translation: CASSPPQGSYNSPLHF.

This clone was seen only a few times. V gene TRBV18 combines with J gene TRBJ2-7; no clear D gene. Trimming stripped 8 bases from V and 5 bases from J, with 16 bases between. Per germline, CDR1 KGHSH and CDR2 LQKENI. This CDR3 is 13 amino acids long. The CDR3 nucleotides read TGTGCCAGCACTTTCGTACGAGGAGACGAGCAGTACTTC. Its protein product is CASTFVRGDEQYF.

The chain joins TRBV7-6 to TRBJ1-2; D remains ambiguous. This CDR3 comprises 13 residues. The V end was cut by 5 bases, the J end by 6 bases, with 13 bases between. The germline gives CDR1 SGHVS, CDR2 FNYEAQ. CDR3 in DNA: TGTGCCAGCAGCCCGTTAGGAGTTGATGGCTACACCTTC. Its protein is CASSPLGVDGYTF.

The rearrangement joins TRBV29-1 to TRBJ2-1, with 9 bases lining up with TRBD1. CDR1 is SQVTM and CDR2 is ANQGSEA in the germline V gene. Unmatched junction bases numbered 15, after V lost 4 bases and J lost 8 bases. The CDR3 runs 16 residues. CDR3 nucleotide sequence: TGCAGCGTTGTTGGTTTGGCAGGGACAGGGTTCGATGAGCAGTTCTTC. Its protein is CSVVGLAGTGFDEQFF.

The rearrangement links TRBV27 to TRBJ1-1; possibly TRBD1 for D (5 bases). Trimming removed 5 bases from V and 1 base from J, with 11 bases in between. This CDR3 contains 14 residues. Germline lookup yields CDR1 MNHEY and CDR2 SMNVEV (reference sequence). CDR3 protein: CASSTGTWNTEAFF. The CDR3 region has the DNA TGTGCCAGCAGTACCGGGACTTGGAACACTGAAGCTTTCTTT.

The chain carries TRBV7-9 and TRBJ1-6; TRBD1 aligns across 7 bases. V shed 8 bases, J shed 7 bases, and the junction held 2 bases outside the gene matches. The CDR3 length is 12 residues. The V gene's germline CDR1 is SEHNR and CDR2 FQNEAQ (reference sequence). DNA of the CDR3: TGTGCCAGCGGACAGGTCAATTCACCCCTCCACTTT. Translation gives CASGQVNSPLHF.